The T cell receptor beta chain described here comes from a study of T cell changes during pregnancy in multiple sclerosis. This CDR3 region has 14 residues. CDR1 LNHDA and CDR2 SQIVND come from the germline V gene (reference sequence). V was pared by 3 bases and J by 10 bases, with 6 bases of the junction left unmatched. TCRdb keeps only in-frame clones here, not all; method: immunoSEQ multiplex PCR. The repertoire consists of around 62,000 clones, with roughly nine tenths occurring once and the leading ten covering around 1.5%. The receptor comes from a female donor with multiple sclerosis, enrolled in a pregnancy study. Material: peripheral blood, obtained in the third trimester of pregnancy. This sequence joins TRBV19 and TRBJ1-6, with 7 bases matching TRBD1. For the CDR3, the DNA is TGTGCCAGTAGTATCAGACAGGGAGAATCACCCCTCCACTTT. Translated, it gives CASSIRQGESPLHF.